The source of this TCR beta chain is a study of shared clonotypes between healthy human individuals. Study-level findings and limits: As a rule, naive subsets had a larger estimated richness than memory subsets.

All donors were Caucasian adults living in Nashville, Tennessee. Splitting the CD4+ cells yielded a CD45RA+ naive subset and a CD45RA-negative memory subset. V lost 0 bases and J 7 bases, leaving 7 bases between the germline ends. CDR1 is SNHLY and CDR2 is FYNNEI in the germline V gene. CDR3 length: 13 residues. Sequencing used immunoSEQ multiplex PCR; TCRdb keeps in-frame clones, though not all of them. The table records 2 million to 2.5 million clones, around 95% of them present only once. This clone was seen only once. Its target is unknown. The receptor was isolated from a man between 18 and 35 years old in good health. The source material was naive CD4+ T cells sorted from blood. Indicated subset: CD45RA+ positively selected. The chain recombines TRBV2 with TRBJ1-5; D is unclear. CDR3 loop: CASSEAGRQPQHF. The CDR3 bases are TGTGCCAGCAGTGAAGCGGGCCGGCAGCCCCAGCATTTT. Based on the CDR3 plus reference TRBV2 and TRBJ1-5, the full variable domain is EPEVTQTPSHQVTQMGQEVILRCVPISNHLYFYWYRQILGQKVEFLVSFYNNEISEKSEIFDDQFSVERPDGSNFTLKIRSTKLEDSAMYFCASSEAGRQPQHFGDGTRLSIL.